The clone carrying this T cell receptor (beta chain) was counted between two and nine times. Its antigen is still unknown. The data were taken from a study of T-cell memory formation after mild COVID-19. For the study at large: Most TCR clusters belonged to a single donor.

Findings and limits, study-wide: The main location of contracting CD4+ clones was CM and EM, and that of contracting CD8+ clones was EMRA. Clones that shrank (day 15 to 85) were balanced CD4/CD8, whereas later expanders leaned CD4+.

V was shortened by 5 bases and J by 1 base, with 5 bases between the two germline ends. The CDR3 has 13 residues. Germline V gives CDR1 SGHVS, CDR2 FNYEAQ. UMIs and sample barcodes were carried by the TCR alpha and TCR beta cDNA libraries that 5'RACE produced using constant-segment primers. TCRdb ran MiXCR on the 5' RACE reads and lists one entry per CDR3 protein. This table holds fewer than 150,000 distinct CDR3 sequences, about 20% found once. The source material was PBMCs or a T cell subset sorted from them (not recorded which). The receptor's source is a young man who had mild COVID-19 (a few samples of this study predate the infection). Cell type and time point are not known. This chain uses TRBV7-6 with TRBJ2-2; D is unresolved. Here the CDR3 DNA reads TGTGCCAGCAGCCATGGGAACACCGGGGAGCTGTTTTTT. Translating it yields CASSHGNTGELFF.